This T cell receptor (beta chain) was sequenced in a study of blood T cell repertoires in COVID-19. Study details: Samples came from the United States, Italy and Spain, spanning acute and convalescent COVID-19.

The length of the CDR3 is 15 residues. Germline V gives CDR1 MNHEY, CDR2 SMNVEV (reference sequence). J lost 4 bases, V lost 6 bases, and 10 bases had no gene match. Those who participated ranged in age from 18 to 89 years and resided in about two dozen US areas. During the 2 weeks before they entered the study, exposed participants had met someone with a PCR-confirmed or clinician-diagnosed COVID-19 case. In the original workflow: By means of reference gene primer amplification, nucleated cell counts were estimated. TCRdb's copy holds only in-frame clones and misses some; the assay was immunoSEQ multiplex PCR. V and J calls plus clone size are reproduced from that table; the DNA served to infer D and trimming. The data hold a few hundred thousand clones, with less than 90% observed a single time.

The origin of this receptor is a woman aged 30 to 39 who had been exposed to COVID-19. The sample comprised PBMCs or T cells enriched from blood (not recorded which). The chain uses TRBV27 and TRBJ1-1; 8 bases are shared with TRBD1. CDR3 DNA sequence: TGTGCCAGCAGCCTATTCGACAGGGGTATCACTGAAGCTTTCTTT. Translated: CASSLFDRGITEAFF.